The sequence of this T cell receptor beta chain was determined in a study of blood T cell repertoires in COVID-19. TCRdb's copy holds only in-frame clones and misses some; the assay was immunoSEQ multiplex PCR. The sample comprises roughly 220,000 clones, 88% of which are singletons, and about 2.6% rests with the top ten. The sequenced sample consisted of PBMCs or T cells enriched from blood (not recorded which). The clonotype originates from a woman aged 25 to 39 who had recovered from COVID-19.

The CDR3 loop reads CASSLSEHTQYF. The CDR3 DNA reads TGTGCCAGCAGCTTATCAGAACATACGCAGTATTTT. The J gene is TRBJ2-3, the V gene TRBV7-9; D unclear. Trimming removed 2 bases at V and 7 bases at J, with 7 bases between. Germline V gene data show CDR1 as SEHNR and CDR2 as FQNEAQ (reference sequence). The CDR3 length is 12 residues. Drawing the rest from reference TRBV7-9 and TRBJ2-3, the complete variable domain is DTGVSQNPRHKITKRGQNVTFRCDPISEHNRLYWYRQTLGQGPEFLTYFQNEAQLEKSRLLSDRFSAERPKGSFSTLEIQRTEQGDSAMYLCASSLSEHTQYFGPGTRLTVL.